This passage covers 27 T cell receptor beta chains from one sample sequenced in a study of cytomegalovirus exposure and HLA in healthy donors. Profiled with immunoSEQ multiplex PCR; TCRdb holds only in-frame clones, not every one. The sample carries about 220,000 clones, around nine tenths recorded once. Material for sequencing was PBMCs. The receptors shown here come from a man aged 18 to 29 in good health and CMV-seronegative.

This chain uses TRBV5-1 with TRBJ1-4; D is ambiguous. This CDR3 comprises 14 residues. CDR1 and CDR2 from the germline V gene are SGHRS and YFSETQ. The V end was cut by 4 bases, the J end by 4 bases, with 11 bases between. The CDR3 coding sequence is TGCGCCAGCAGCCCGGCGGCCAATAATGAAAAACTGTTTTTT. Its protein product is CASSPAANNEKLFF.

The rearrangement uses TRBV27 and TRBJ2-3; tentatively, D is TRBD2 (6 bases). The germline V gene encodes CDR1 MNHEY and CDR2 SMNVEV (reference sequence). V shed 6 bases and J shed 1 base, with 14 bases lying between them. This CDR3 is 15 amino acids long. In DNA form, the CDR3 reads TGTGCCAGCAGACCGTTGTGGGGGGGCACAGATACGCAGTATTTT. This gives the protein CASRPLWGGTDTQYF.

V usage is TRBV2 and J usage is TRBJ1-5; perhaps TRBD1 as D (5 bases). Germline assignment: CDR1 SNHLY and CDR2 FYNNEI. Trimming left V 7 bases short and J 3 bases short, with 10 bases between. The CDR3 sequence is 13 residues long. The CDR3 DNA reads TGTGCCAGCAATCGGGACTACAATCAGCCCCAGCATTTT. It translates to CASNRDYNQPQHF.

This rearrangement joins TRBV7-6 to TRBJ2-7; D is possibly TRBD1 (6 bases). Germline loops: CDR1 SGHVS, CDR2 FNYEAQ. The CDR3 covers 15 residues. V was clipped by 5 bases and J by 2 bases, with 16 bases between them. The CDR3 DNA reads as TGTGCCAGCAGCCCATCAGGGGTTGGCACCTACGAGCAGTACTTC. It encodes CASSPSGVGTYEQYF.

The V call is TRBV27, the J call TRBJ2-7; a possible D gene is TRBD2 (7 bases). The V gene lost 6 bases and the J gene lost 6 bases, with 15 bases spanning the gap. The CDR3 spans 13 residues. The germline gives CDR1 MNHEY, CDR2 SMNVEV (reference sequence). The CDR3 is CASRLTGRGEQYF. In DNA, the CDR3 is TGTGCCAGCAGACTTACAGGGAGGGGCGAGCAGTACTTC.

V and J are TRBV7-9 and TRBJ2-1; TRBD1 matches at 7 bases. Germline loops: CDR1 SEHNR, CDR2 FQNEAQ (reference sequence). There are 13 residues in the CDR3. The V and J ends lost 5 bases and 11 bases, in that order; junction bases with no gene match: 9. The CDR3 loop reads CASSNPTGNQQFF. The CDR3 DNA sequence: TGTGCCAGCAGCAACCCGACAGGGAACCAGCAGTTCTTC. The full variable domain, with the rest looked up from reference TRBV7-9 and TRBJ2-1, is DTGVSQNPRHKITKRGQNVTFRCDPISEHNRLYWYRQTLGQGPEFLTYFQNEAQLEKSRLLSDRFSAERPKGSFSTLEIQRTEQGDSAMYLCASSNPTGNQQFFGPGTRLTVL.

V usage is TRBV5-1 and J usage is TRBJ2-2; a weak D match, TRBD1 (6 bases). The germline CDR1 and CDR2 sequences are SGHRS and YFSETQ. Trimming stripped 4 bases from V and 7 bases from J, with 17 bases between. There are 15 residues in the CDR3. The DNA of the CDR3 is TGCGCCAGCAGCACGGCCGGGACAAATCGCGGGGAGCTGTTTTTT. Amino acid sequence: CASSTAGTNRGELFF. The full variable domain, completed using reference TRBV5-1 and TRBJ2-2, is KAGVTQTPRYLIKTRGQQVTLSCSPISGHRSVSWYQQTPGQGLQFLFEYFSETQRNKGNFPGRFSGRQFSNSRSEMNVSTLELGDSALYLCASSTAGTNRGELFFGEGSRLTVL.

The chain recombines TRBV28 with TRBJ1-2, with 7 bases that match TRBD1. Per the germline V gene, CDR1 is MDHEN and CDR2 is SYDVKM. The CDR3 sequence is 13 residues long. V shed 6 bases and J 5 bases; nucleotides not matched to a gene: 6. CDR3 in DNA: TGTGCCAGCAGCGACAGGGTAGGGTATGGCTACACCTTC. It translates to CASSDRVGYGYTF.

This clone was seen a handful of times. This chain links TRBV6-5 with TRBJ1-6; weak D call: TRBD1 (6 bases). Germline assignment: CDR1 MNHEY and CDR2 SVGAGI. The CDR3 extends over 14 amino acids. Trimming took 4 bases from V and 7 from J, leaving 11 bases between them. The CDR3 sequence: CASSSTGYNSPLHF. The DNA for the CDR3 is TGTGCCAGCAGTTCTACAGGGTACAATTCACCCCTCCACTTT.

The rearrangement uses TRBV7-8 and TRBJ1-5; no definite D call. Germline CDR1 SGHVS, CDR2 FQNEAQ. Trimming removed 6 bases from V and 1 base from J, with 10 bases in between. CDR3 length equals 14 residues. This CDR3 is CASRAGSSNQPQHF. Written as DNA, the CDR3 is TGTGCCAGCAGGGCAGGCTCAAGCAATCAGCCCCAGCATTTT.

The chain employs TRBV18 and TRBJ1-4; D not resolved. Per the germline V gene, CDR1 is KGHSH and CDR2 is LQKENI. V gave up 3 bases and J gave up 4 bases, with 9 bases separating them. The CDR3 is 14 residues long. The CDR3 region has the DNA TGTGCCAGCTCACCGGCACAAAGTAATGAAAAACTGTTTTTT. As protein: CASSPAQSNEKLFF. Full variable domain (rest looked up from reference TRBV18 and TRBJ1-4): NAGVMQNPRHLVRRRGQEARLRCSPMKGHSHVYWYRQLPEEGLKFMVYLQKENIIDESGMPKERFSAEFPKEGPSILRIQQVVRGDSAAYFCASSPAQSNEKLFFGSGTQLSVL.

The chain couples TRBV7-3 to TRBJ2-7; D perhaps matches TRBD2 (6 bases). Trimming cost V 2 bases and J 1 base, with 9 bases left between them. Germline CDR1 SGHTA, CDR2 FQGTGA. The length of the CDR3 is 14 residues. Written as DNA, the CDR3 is TGTGCCAGCAGCTTAGGTGGGACTTCCTACGAGCAGTACTTC. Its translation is CASSLGGTSYEQYF.

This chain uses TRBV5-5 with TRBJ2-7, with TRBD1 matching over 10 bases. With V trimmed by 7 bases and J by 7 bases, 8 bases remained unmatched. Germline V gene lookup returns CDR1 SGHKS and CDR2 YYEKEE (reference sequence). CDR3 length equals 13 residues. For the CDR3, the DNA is TGTGCCAGCGGTGGACAGGGGGAAAGGGAGCAGTACTTC. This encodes CASGGQGEREQYF.

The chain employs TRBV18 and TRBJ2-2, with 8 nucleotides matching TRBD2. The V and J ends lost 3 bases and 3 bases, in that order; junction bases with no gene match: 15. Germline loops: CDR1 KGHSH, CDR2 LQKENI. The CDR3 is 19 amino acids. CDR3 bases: TGTGCCAGCTCACCGCCAGGACTAGCTCTTACGGGCTACACCGGGGAGCTGTTTTTT. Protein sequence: CASSPPGLALTGYTGELFF.

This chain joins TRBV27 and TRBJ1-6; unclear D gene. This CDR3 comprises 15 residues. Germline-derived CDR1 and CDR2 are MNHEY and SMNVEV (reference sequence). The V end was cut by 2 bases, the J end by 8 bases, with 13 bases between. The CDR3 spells CASSLVSPVDSPLHF. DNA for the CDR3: TGTGCCAGCAGTTTAGTCTCCCCGGTAGATTCACCCCTCCACTTT.

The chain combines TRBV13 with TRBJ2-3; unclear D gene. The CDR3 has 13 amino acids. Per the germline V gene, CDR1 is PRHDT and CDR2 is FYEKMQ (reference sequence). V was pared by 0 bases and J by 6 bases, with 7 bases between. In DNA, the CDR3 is TGTGCCAGCAGCTTAGGGGAGACCGATACGCAGTATTTT. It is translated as CASSLGETDTQYF. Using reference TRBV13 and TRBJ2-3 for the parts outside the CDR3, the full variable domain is AAGVIQSPRHLIKEKRETATLKCYPIPRHDTVYWYQQGPGQDPQFLISFYEKMQSDKGSIPDRFSAQQFSDYHSELNMSSLELGDSALYFCASSLGETDTQYFGPGTRLTVL.

The CDR3 spells CAWSPPFSGNTIYF. CDR3 in DNA: TGTGCCTGGAGTCCCCCATTCTCTGGAAACACCATATATTTT. V and J are TRBV30 and TRBJ1-3; D ambiguous. Germline V gene data show CDR1 as GTSNPN and CDR2 as SVGIG (reference sequence). V lost 2 bases to trimming and J lost 0 bases, with 8 bases between them. CDR3 length equals 14 residues.

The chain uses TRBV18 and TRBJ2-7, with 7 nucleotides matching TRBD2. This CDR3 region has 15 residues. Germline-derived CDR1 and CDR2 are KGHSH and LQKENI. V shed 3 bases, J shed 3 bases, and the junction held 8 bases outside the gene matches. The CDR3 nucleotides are TGTGCCAGCTCACCGATGCTAGCGGTCGACTACGAGCAGTACTTC. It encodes CASSPMLAVDYEQYF.

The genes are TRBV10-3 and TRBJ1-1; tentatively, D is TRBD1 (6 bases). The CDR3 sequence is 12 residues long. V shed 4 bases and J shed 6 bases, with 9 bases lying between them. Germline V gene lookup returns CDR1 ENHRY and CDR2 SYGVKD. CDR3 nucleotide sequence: TGTGCCATCAGTGTTGGGACATCTGAAGCTTTCTTT. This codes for CAISVGTSEAFF.

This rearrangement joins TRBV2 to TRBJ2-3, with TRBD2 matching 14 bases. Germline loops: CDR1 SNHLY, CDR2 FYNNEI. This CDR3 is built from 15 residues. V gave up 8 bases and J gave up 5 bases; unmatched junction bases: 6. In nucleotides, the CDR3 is TGTGCCAGCTCCCGGACTAGCGGGGGGTTAGATACGCAGTATTTT. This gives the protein CASSRTSGGLDTQYF.

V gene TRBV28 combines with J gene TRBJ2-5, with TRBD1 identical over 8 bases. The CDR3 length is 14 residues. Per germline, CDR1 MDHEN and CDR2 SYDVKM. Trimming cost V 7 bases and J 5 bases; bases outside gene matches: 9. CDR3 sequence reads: CASKQTGAGETQYF. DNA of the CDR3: TGTGCCAGCAAACAGACAGGGGCGGGGGAGACCCAGTACTTC.

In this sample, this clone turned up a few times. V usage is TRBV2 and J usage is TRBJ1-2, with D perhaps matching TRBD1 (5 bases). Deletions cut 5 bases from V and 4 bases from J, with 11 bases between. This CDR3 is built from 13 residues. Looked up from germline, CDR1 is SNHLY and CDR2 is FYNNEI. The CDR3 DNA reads TGTGCCAGCAGTCCCAGGGTGCTCTATGGCTACACCTTC. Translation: CASSPRVLYGYTF.

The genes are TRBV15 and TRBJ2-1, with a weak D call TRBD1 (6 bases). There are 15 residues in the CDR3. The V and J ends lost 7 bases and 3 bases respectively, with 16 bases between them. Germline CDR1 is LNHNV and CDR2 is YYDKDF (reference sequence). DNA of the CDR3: TGTGCCACCACTACATTGGACAGAGTCTACAATGAGCAGTTCTTC. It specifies CATTTLDRVYNEQFF. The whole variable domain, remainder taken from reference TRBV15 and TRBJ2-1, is DAMVIQNPRYQVTQFGKPVTLSCSQTLNHNVMYWYQQKSSQAPKLLFHYYDKDFNNEADTPDNFQSRRPNTSFCFLDIRSPGLGDTAMYLCATTTLDRVYNEQFFGPGTRLTVL.

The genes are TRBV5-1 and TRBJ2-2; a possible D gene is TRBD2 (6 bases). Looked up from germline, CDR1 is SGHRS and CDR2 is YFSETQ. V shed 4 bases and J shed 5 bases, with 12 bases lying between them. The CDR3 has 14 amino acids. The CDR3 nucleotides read TGCGCCAGCAGCGGTGGAGGAGGGACCGGGGAGCTGTTTTTT. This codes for CASSGGGGTGELFF. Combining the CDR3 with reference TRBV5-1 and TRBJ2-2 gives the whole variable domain KAGVTQTPRYLIKTRGQQVTLSCSPISGHRSVSWYQQTPGQGLQFLFEYFSETQRNKGNFPGRFSGRQFSNSRSEMNVSTLELGDSALYLCASSGGGGTGELFFGEGSRLTVL.

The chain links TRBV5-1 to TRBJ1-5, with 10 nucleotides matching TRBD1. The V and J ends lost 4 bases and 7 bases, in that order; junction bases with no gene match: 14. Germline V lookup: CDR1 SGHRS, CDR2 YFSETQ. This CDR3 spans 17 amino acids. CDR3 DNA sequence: TGCGCCAGCAGCCCAGTACCCGGGACAGGGGTTTCGCAGCCCCAGCATTTT. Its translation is CASSPVPGTGVSQPQHF.

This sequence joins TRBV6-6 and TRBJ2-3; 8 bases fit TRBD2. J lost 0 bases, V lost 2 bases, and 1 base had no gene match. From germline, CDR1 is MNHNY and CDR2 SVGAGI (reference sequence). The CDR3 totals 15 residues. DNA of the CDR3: TGTGCCAGCAGTTACGGCGGGAGGAGCACAGATACGCAGTATTTT. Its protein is CASSYGGRSTDTQYF.

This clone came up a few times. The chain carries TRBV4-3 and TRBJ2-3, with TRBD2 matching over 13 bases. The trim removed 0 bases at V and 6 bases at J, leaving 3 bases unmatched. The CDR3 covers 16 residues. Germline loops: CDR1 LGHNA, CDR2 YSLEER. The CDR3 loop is CASSQELAGGPDTQYF. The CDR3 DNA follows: TGCGCCAGCAGCCAAGAACTAGCGGGGGGGCCGGATACGCAGTATTTT.